A single sample gave rise to the 9 T cell receptor beta chains below, sequenced in a study of cytomegalovirus exposure and HLA in healthy donors. PCR primers comprised 60 Vbeta and 13 Jbeta primers. Measured with immunoSEQ multiplex PCR; TCRdb has only the in-frame clones, and not every one. The sample features approximately 210,000 clones, with under 1% in its top ten. The source material was PBMCs. Receptor source: a woman in her 30s in good health and CMV-seropositive.

The chain recombines TRBV7-9 with TRBJ2-5; 7 positions agree with TRBD2. The CDR3 runs to 15 residues. Germline trimming cut 7 bases from V and 4 bases from J; bases unmatched to any gene: 12. CDR1 SEHNR and CDR2 FQNEAQ come from the germline V gene (reference sequence). CDR3 sequence: CASMFPGGGVETQYF. The CDR3 nucleotides are TGTGCCAGCATGTTCCCGGGAGGTGGCGTAGAGACCCAGTACTTC.

V usage is TRBV6-6 and J usage is TRBJ2-7, with 12 nucleotides matching TRBD1. Germline V lookup: CDR1 MNHNY, CDR2 SVGAGI (reference sequence). The CDR3 is 15 residues long. Trimming took 5 bases from V and 4 from J; bases not matched to a gene: 6. CDR3 in amino acids: CASSAPGQGAYEQYF. CDR3 sequence (DNA): TGTGCCAGCAGTGCACCGGGACAGGGGGCTTACGAGCAGTACTTC.

This chain connects TRBV18 to TRBJ2-2; 8 positions agree with TRBD2. The CDR3 sequence is 15 residues long. Germline CDR1 and CDR2: KGHSH and LQKENI. V was pared by 5 bases and J by 0 bases, with 2 bases of the junction left unmatched. The CDR3 bases are TGTGCCAGCTCAGTGGGACTAGCGAACACCGGGGAGCTGTTTTTT. This sequence encodes CASSVGLANTGELFF.

The chain combines TRBV30 with TRBJ2-4; D may be TRBD2 (7 bases). The CDR3 consists of 17 residues. Deletions cut 2 bases from V and 3 bases from J, with 20 bases between. In germline, CDR1 is GTSNPN, CDR2 SVGIG (reference sequence). CDR3 coding DNA: TGTGCCTGGAGTTCACAGGGAGGGGCGCAAGTCAAAAACATTCAGTACTTC. As protein: CAWSSQGGAQVKNIQYF. The whole variable domain, remainder taken from reference TRBV30 and TRBJ2-4, is SQTIHQWPATLVQPVGSPLSLECTVEGTSNPNLYWYRQAAGRGLQLLFYSVGIGQISSEVPQNLSASRPQDRQFILSSKKLLLSDSGFYLCAWSSQGGAQVKNIQYFGAGTRLSVL.

As concerns this clone: Other DNA sequences from this sample encode an identical CDR3 as well. The chain combines TRBV7-2 with TRBJ2-2; no definite D call. Looked up from germline, CDR1 is SGHTA and CDR2 is FQGNSA. Trimming took off 5 bases at V and 1 base at J, with 5 bases between the two ends. The CDR3 loop spans 13 amino acids. CDR3 nucleotide sequence: TGTGCCAGCAGCCCCCTGAACACCGGGGAGCTGTTTTTT. The encoded protein is CASSPLNTGELFF. Using reference TRBV7-2 and TRBJ2-2 for the parts outside the CDR3, the full variable domain is GAGVSQSPSNKVTEKGKDVELRCDPISGHTALYWYRQSLGQGLEFLIYFQGNSAPDKSGLPSDRFSAERTGGSVSTLTIQRTQQEDSAVYLCASSPLNTGELFFGEGSRLTVL.

The rearrangement links TRBV10-3 to TRBJ1-2, with 7 bases aligning to TRBD1. The J segment lost 4 bases and the V segment lost 5 bases, leaving 4 bases of the junction unmatched. Looked up from germline, CDR1 is ENHRY and CDR2 is SYGVKD. This CDR3 is 13 amino acids long. The CDR3 region has the DNA TGTGCCATCAGTAGACAGGGAGCCTATGGCTACACCTTC. Amino acids: CAISRQGAYGYTF.

The chain recombines TRBV27 with TRBJ2-5, with 10 bases lining up with TRBD2. CDR3 length: 17 amino acids. Germline V gives CDR1 MNHEY, CDR2 SMNVEV (reference sequence). Germline trimming cut 5 bases from V and 5 bases from J; bases unmatched to any gene: 14. The CDR3 is CASSVAGTSVEEETQYF. CDR3 sequence (DNA): TGTGCCAGCAGTGTAGCCGGGACTAGCGTGGAGGAGGAGACCCAGTACTTC.

The genes are TRBV10-3 and TRBJ2-1; 7 nucleotides match TRBD1. Germline lookup yields CDR1 ENHRY and CDR2 SYGVKD. This CDR3 spans 13 amino acids. The ends lost 11 bases at V and 6 bases at J; junction bases unmatched: 10. The CDR3 sequence: CASTTGIPNEQFF. The CDR3 bases are TGTGCCTCTACGACAGGGATTCCCAATGAGCAGTTCTTC.

Remarks on this clone: The sample carries other DNA sequences with the same CDR3. J is TRBJ2-1 and V is TRBV7-7; 8 bases are shared with TRBD2. Germline trimming cut 3 bases from V and 0 bases from J; bases unmatched to any gene: 1. CDR3 length equals 15 residues. Germline assignment: CDR1 SSHAT and CDR2 FNYEAQ (reference sequence). Here the CDR3 reads CASSLSGSSYNEQFF. CDR3 nucleotides: TGTGCCAGCAGCTTGAGCGGGAGCTCCTACAATGAGCAGTTCTTC.